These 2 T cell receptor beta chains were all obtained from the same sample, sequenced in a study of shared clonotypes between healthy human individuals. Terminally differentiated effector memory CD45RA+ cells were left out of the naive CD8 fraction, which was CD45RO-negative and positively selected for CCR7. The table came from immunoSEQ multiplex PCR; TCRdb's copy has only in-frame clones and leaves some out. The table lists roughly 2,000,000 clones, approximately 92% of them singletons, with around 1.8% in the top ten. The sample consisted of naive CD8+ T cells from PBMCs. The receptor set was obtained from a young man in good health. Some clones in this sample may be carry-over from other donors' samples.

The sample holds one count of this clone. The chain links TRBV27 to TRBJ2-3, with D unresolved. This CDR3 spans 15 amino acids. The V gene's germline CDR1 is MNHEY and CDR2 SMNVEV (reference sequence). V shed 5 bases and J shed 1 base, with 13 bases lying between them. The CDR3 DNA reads TGTGCCAGCAGTGATGGCGCATCGGGCACAGATACGCAGTATTTT. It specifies CASSDGASGTDTQYF.

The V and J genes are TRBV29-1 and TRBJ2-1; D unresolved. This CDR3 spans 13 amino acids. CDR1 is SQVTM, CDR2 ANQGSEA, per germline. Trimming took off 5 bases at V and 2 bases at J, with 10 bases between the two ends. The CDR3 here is CSVLGLTYNEQFF. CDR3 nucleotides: TGCAGCGTTCTGGGCCTAACCTACAATGAGCAGTTCTTC.